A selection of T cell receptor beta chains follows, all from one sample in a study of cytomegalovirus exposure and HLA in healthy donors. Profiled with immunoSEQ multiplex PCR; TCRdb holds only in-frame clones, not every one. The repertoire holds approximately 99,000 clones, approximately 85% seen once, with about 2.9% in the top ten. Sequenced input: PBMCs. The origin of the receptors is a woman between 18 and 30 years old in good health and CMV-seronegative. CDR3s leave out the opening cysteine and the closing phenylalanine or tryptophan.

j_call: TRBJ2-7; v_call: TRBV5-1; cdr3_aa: ASSLVGGQSGEQY
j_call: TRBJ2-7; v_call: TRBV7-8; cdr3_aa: ASSPPGGRHYEQY
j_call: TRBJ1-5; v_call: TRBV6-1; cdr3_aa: ASTIGRGGNQPQH
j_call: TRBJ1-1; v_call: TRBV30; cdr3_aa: AWKPGVLLGSVAEAF
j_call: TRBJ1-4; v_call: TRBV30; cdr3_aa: AWSGTGGGEKLF
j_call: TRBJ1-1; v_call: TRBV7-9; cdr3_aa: ASSFHRPRDRAANTEAF
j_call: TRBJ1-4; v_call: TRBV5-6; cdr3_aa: ASSPVQGFGEKLF
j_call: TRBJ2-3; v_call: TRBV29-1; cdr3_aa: SAIRGPADTQY
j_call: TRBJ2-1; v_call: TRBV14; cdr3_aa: ASSLYIGPSLSYNEQF
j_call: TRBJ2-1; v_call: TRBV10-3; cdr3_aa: AISAEGQGLYNEQF